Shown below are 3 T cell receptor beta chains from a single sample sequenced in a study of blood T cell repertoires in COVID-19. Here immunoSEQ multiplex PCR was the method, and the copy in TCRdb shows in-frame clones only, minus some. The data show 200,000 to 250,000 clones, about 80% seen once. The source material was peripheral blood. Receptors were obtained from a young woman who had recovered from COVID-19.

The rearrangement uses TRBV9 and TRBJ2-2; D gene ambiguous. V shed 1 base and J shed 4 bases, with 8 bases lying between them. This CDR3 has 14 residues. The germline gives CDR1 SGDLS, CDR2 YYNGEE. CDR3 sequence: CASSVQTVTGELFF. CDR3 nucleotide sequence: TGTGCCAGCAGCGTACAAACAGTCACCGGGGAGCTGTTTTTT. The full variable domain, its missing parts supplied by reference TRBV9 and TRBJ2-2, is DSGVTQTPKHLITATGQRVTLRCSPRSGDLSVYWYQQSLDQGLQFLIQYYNGEERAKGNILERFSAQQFPDLHSELNLSSLELGDSALYFCASSVQTVTGELFFGEGSRLTVL.

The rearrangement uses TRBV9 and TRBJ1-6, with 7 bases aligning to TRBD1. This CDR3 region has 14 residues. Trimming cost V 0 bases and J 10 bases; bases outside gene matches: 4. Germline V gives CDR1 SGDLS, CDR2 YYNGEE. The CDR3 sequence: CASSVAQGESPLHF. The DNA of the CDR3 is TGTGCCAGCAGCGTAGCGCAGGGGGAGTCACCCCTCCACTTT.

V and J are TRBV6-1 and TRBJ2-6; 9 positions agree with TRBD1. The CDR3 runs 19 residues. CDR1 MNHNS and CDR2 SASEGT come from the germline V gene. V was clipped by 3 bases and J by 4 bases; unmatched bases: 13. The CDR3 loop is CASSDLWGQGVFGANVLTF. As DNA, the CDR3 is TGTGCCAGCAGTGATTTATGGGGACAGGGAGTATTCGGGGCCAACGTCCTGACTTTC.